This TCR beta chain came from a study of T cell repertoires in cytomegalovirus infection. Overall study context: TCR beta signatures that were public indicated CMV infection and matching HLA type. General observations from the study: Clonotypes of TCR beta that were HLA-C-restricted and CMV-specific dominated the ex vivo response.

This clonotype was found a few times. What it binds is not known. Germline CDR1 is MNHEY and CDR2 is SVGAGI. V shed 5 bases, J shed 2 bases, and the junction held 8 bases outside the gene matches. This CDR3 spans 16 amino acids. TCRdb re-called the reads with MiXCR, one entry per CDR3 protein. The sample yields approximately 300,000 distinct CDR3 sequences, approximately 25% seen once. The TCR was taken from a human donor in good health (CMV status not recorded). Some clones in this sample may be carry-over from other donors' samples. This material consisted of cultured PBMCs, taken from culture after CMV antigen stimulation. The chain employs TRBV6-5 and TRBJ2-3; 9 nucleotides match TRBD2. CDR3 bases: TGTGCCAGCAGTCCTACGACTAGCGGAGCCACAGATACGCAGTATTTT. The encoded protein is CASSPTTSGATDTQYF.